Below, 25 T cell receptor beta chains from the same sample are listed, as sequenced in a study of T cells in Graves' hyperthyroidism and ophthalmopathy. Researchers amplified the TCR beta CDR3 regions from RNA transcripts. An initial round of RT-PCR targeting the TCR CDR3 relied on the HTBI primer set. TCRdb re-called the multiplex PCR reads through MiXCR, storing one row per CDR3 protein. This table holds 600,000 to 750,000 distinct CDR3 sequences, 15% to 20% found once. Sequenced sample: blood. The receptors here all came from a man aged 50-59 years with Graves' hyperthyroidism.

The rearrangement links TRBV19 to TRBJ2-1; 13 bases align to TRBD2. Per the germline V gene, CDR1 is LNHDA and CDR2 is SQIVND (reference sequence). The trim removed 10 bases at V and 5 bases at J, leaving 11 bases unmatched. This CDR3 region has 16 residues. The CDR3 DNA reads TGTGCCACCGGGACTAGCGGGACCCCGCGGGACAATGAGCAGTTCTTC. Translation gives CATGTSGTPRDNEQFF. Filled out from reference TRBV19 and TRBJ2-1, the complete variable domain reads DGGITQSPKYLFRKEGQNVTLSCEQNLNHDAMYWYRQDPGQGLRLIYYSQIVNDFQKGDIAEGYSVSREKKESFPLTVTSAQKNPTAFYLCATGTSGTPRDNEQFFGPGTRLTVL.

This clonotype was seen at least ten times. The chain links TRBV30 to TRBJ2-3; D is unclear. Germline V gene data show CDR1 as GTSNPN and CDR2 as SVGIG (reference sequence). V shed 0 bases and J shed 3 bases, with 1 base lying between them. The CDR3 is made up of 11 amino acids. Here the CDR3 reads CAWSVTDTQYF. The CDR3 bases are TGTGCCTGGAGTGTAACAGATACGCAGTATTTT.

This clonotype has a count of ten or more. The CDR3 reads CATSDLVTYKNTEAFF. The CDR3 coding sequence is TGTGCCACCAGTGATTTGGTAACCTACAAGAACACTGAAGCTTTCTTT. The J gene is TRBJ1-1, the V gene TRBV24-1; the D is unclear. The CDR3 length is 16 residues. Germline CDR1 KGHDR, CDR2 SFDVKD. Trimming took off 0 bases at V and 1 base at J, with 11 bases between the two ends.

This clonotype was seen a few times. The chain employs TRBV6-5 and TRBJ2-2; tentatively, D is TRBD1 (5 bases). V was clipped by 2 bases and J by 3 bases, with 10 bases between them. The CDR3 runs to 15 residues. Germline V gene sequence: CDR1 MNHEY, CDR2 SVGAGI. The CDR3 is CASSYNRIHTGELFF. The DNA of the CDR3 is TGTGCCAGCAGTTACAACAGGATCCACACCGGGGAGCTGTTTTTT.

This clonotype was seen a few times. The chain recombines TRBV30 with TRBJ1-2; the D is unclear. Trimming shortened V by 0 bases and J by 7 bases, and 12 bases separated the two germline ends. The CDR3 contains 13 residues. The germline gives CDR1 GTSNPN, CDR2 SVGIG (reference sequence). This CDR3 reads CAWSVKGGGGYTF. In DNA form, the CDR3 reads TGTGCCTGGAGTGTAAAGGGAGGAGGTGGCTACACCTTC.

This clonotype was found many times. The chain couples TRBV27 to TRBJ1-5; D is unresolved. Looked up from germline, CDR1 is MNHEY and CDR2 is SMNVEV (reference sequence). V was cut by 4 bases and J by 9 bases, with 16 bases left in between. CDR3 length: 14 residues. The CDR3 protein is CASSYYLTERPQHF. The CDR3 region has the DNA TGTGCCAGCAGTTACTACCTAACGGAGCGGCCCCAGCATTTT.

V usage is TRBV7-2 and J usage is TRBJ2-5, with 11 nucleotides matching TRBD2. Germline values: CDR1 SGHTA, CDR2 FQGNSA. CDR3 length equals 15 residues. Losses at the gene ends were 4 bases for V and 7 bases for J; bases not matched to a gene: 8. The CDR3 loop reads CASSSGIGTSGTQYF. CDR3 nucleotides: TGTGCCAGCAGCTCCGGTATTGGGACTAGCGGGACCCAGTACTTC.

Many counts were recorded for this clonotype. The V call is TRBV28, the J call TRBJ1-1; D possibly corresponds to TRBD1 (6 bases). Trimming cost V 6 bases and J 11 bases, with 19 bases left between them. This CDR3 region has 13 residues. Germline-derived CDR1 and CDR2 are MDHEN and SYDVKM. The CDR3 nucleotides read TGTGCCAGCAGCCCAGGGGCCTTAAGTCGGGCTTTCTTT. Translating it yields CASSPGALSRAFF.

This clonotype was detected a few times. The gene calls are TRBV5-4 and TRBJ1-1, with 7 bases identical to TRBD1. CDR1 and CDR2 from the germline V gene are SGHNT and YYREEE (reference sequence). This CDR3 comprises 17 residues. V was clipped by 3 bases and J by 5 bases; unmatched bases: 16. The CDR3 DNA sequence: TGTGCCAGCAGCTGGGGAGGGGGCCACGGTCGGGGTACTGAAGCTTTCTTT. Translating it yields CASSWGGGHGRGTEAFF.

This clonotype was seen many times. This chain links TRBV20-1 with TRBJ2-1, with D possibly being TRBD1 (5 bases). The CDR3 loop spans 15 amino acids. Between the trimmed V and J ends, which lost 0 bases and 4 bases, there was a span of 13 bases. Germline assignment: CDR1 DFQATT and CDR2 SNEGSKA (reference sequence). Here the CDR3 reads CSARDRPDTYNEQFF. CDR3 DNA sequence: TGCAGTGCTAGAGATCGGCCGGACACGTACAATGAGCAGTTCTTC.

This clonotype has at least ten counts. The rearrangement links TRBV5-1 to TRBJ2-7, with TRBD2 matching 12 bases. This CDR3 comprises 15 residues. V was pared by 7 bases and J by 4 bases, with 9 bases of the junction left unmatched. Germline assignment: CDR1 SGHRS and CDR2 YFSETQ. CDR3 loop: CASARLAGADYEQYF. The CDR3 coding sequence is TGCGCCAGCGCTAGACTAGCGGGAGCGGATTACGAGCAGTACTTC.

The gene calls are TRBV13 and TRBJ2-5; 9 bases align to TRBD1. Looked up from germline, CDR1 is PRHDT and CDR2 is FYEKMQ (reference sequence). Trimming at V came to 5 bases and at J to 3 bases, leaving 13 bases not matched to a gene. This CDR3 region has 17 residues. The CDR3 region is CASSGPGTGIDEETQYF. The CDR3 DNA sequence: TGTGCCAGCAGCGGACCCGGGACAGGGATCGATGAAGAGACCCAGTACTTC. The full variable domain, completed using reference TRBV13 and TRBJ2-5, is AAGVIQSPRHLIKEKRETATLKCYPIPRHDTVYWYQQGPGQDPQFLISFYEKMQSDKGSIPDRFSAQQFSDYHSELNMSSLELGDSALYFCASSGPGTGIDEETQYFGPGTRLLVL.

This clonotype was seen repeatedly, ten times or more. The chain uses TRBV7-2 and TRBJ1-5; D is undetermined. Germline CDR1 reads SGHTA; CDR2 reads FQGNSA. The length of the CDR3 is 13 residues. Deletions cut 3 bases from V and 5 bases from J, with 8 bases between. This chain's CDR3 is CASSFGRDQPQHF. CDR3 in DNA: TGTGCCAGCAGCTTTGGGCGAGATCAGCCCCAGCATTTT.

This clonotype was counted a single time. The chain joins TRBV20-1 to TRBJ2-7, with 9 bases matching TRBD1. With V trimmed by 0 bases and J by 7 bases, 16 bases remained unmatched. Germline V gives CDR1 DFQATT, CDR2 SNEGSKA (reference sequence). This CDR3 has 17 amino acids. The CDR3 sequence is CSARDKDNGQGSGEQYF. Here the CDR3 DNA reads TGCAGTGCTAGAGATAAAGATAATGGACAGGGGAGCGGGGAGCAGTACTTC.

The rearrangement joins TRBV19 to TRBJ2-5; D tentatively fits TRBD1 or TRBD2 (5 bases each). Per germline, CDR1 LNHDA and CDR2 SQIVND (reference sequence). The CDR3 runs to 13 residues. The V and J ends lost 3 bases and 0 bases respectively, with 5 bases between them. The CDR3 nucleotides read TGTGCCAGTAGTATGGGGGACCAAGAGACCCAGTACTTC. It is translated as CASSMGDQETQYF.

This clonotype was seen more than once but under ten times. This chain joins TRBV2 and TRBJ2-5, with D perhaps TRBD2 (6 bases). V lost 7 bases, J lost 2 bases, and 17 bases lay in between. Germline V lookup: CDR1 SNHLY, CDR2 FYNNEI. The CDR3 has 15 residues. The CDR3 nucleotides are TGTGCCAGCATAATGCTGCTAGCGATACAAGAGACCCAGTACTTC. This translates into CASIMLLAIQETQYF.

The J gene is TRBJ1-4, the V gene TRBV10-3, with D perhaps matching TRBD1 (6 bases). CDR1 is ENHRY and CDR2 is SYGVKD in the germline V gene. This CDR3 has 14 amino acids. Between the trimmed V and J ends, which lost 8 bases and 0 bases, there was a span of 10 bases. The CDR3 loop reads CAISEGATNEKLFF. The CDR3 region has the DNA TGTGCCATCTCGGAGGGGGCAACTAATGAAAAACTGTTTTTT.

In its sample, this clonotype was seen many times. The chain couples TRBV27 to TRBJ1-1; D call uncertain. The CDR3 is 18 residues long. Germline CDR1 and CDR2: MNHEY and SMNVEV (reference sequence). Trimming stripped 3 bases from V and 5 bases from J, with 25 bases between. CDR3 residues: CASSLSTIWGVGRTEAFF. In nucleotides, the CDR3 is TGTGCCAGCAGTTTGTCGACCATCTGGGGAGTTGGAAGGACTGAAGCTTTCTTT.

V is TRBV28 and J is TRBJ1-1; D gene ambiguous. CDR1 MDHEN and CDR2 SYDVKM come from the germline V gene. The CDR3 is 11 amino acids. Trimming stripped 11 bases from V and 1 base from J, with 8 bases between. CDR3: CAAGSNTEAFF. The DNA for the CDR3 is TGTGCCGCGGGGTCGAACACTGAAGCTTTCTTT.

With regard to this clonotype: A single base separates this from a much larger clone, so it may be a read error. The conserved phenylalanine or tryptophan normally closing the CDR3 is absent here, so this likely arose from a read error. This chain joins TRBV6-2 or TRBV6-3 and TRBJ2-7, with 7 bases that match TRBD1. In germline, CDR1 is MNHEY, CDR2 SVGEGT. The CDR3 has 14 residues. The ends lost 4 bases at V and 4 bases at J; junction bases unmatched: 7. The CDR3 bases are TGTGCCAGCAGTTTAGACGACAGGGTGTACGAGCAGTACCTC. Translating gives CASSLDDRVYEQYL.

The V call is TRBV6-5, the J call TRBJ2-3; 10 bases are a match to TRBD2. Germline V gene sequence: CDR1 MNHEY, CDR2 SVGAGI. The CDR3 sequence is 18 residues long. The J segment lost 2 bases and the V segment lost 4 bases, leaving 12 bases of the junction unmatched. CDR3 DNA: TGTGCCAGCAGTTCCTCGAGGTCTAGCGGGAGACCCACAGATACGCAGTATTTT. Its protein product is CASSSSRSSGRPTDTQYF.

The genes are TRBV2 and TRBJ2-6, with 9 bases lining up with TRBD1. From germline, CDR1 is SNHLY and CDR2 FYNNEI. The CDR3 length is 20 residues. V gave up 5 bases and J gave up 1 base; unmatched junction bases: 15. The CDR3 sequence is CASSPGTGISVTSGANVLTF. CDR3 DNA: TGTGCCAGCAGTCCCGGGACAGGGATCTCAGTGACTTCTGGGGCCAACGTCCTGACTTTC.

In DNA, the CDR3 is TGTGCCAGCAATAAATTACAGGGGGCGGGAGAGACCCAGTACTTC. As protein: CASNKLQGAGETQYF. V and J are TRBV27 and TRBJ2-5; 9 bases line up with TRBD1. The germline V gene encodes CDR1 MNHEY and CDR2 SMNVEV (reference sequence). The ends lost 7 bases at V and 4 bases at J; junction bases unmatched: 10. The CDR3 runs to 15 residues.

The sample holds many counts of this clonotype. The CDR3 loop reads CASSVTSNTEAFF. The CDR3 coding sequence is TGTGCCAGCAGCGTCACCTCGAACACTGAAGCTTTCTTT. The chain carries TRBV11-2 and TRBJ1-1; no reliable D call. Germline loops: CDR1 SGHAT, CDR2 FQNNGV. Trimming stripped 5 bases from V and 1 base from J, with 8 bases between. This CDR3 has 13 residues.

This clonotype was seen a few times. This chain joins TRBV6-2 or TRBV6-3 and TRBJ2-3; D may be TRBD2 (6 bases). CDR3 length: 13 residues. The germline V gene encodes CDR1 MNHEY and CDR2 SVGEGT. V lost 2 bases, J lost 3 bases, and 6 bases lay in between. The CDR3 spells CASSYRGTDTQYF. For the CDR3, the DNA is TGTGCCAGCAGTTACCGGGGGACAGATACGCAGTATTTT.